Shown below are 11 T cell receptor beta chains from a single sample sequenced in a study of Ad26.COV2.S vaccination and SARS-CoV-2 variants. Clones were sequenced by immunoSEQ multiplex PCR, and TCRdb holds only the in-frame ones, with some missing. The table has about 390,000 clones, approximately 90% seen once; the top ten hold about 3.6%. Treatment described: around 19 received Ad26.COV2.S at low or high dose, single or two shots; 5 received placebo; per-sample allocation not given. Vaccine and placebo recipients were sampled on day 63 after the first injection. This sample comprised peripheral blood, obtained in a trial of Ad26.COV2.S vaccine versus placebo. The origin of the receptors is a person aged 18 to 59 who received the Ad26.COV2.S COVID-19 vaccine or a placebo.

The CDR3 is CASSVVVANQPQHF. DNA of the CDR3: TGTGCCAGCAGCGTAGTTGTCGCCAATCAGCCCCAGCATTTT. The V and J genes are TRBV9 and TRBJ1-5; D call uncertain. Per the germline V gene, CDR1 is SGDLS and CDR2 is YYNGEE. This CDR3 contains 14 residues. Trimming shortened V by 0 bases and J by 3 bases, and 7 bases separated the two germline ends.

This rearrangement joins TRBV2 to TRBJ2-3; the match to TRBD2 covers 10 bases. With V trimmed by 4 bases and J by 1 base, 5 bases remained unmatched. The CDR3 covers 16 residues. The germline CDR1 and CDR2 sequences are SNHLY and FYNNEI. The CDR3 reads CASSVLAGARTDTQYF. The CDR3, as DNA: TGTGCCAGCAGTGTTCTAGCGGGGGCACGCACAGATACGCAGTATTTT.

The chain's CDR3 is CASSTRREQETQYF. CDR3 DNA sequence: TGCGCCAGCAGTACCCGACGGGAGCAAGAGACCCAGTACTTC. V and J are TRBV10-1 and TRBJ2-5; weak D call: TRBD2 (6 bases). CDR3 length: 14 amino acids. Germline CDR1 reads WNHNN; CDR2 reads SYGVQD (reference sequence). Trimming cost V 5 bases and J 2 bases, with 12 bases left between them.

V is TRBV10-3 and J is TRBJ1-5, with D maybe TRBD1 (6 bases). The CDR3 totals 15 residues. From germline, CDR1 is ENHRY and CDR2 SYGVKD. V was pared by 2 bases and J by 5 bases, with 13 bases between. This CDR3 is CAISEAGVTDQPQHF. For the CDR3, the DNA is TGTGCCATCAGTGAGGCAGGGGTAACGGATCAGCCCCAGCATTTT.

V and J are TRBV7-9 and TRBJ1-2; the match to TRBD1 covers 9 bases. Germline-derived CDR1 and CDR2 are SEHNR and FQNEAQ (reference sequence). The CDR3 sequence is 11 residues long. V shed 4 bases and J 14 bases; nucleotides not matched to a gene: 5. The CDR3: CASSSGQGYTF. DNA for the CDR3: TGTGCCAGCAGCTCAGGACAGGGGTATACCTTC.

This chain joins TRBV10-3 and TRBJ1-3, with D perhaps matching TRBD1 (6 bases). This CDR3 is built from 13 residues. Trimming took 2 bases from V and 8 from J, leaving 10 bases between them. Germline loops: CDR1 ENHRY, CDR2 SYGVKD. The CDR3 DNA is TGTGCCATCAGTGAGGGGGGCGCCGACACCATATATTTT. This translates into CAISEGGADTIYF.

The V call is TRBV4-1, the J call TRBJ2-7; no reliable D call. Between the trimmed V and J ends, which lost 0 bases and 1 base, there was a span of 7 bases. The CDR3 is 14 amino acids. Germline CDR1 and CDR2: MGHRA and YSYEKL. CDR3 nucleotide sequence: TGCGCCAGCAGCCAAGAGGTGGAATCCTACGAGCAGTACTTC. Residues: CASSQEVESYEQYF.

This chain joins TRBV27 and TRBJ2-5, with TRBD1 identical over 10 bases. This CDR3 contains 15 residues. V dropped 5 bases and J dropped 3; count of bases not matched to a gene: 6. Looked up from germline, CDR1 is MNHEY and CDR2 is SMNVEV (reference sequence). CDR3 in amino acids: CASSLGQGREETQYF. In DNA, the CDR3 is TGTGCCAGCAGTCTGGGACAGGGGAGGGAAGAGACCCAGTACTTC.

V gene TRBV7-2 combines with J gene TRBJ2-3; no firm D call. Trimming removed 5 bases from V and 6 bases from J, with 12 bases in between. The germline CDR1 and CDR2 sequences are SGHTA and FQGNSA. The CDR3 runs 13 residues. CDR3: CASSPMDRDTQYF. CDR3 DNA sequence: TGTGCCAGCAGCCCCATGGACCGGGATACGCAGTATTTT.

V and J are TRBV15 and TRBJ1-6, with no clear D. The V gene lost 0 bases and the J gene lost 10 bases, with 13 bases spanning the gap. The CDR3 loop spans 15 amino acids. Germline loops: CDR1 LNHNV, CDR2 YYDKDF (reference sequence). The CDR3, as DNA: TGTGCCACCAGCAGAGATTTGGGAGCCGGGTCACCCCTCCACTTT. Translation: CATSRDLGAGSPLHF.

The V call is TRBV11-2, the J call TRBJ2-2; TRBD1 might be the D (6 bases). CDR3 length: 16 residues. The germline V and J ends were trimmed by 2 bases and 3 bases, with 13 bases remaining between them. In germline, CDR1 is SGHAT, CDR2 FQNNGV. The CDR3 nucleotides are TGTGCCAGCAGCTTAACGGAACAGGGCCACACCGGGGAGCTGTTTTTT. It translates to CASSLTEQGHTGELFF.